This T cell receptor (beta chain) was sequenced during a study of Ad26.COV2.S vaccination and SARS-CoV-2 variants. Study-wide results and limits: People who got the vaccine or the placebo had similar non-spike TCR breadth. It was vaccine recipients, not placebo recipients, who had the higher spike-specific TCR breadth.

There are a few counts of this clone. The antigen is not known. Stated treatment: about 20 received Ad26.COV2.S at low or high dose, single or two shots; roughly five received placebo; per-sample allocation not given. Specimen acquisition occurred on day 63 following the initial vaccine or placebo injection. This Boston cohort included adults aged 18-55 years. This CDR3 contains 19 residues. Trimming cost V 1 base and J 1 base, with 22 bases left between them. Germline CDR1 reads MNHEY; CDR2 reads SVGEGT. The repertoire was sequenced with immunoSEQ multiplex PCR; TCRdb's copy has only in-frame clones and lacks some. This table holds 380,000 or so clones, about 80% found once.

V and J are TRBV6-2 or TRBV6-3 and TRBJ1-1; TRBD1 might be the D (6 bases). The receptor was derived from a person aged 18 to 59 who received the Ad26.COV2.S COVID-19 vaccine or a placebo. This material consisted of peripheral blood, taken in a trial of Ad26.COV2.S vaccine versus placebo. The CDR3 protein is CASSYWGPRPMKGNTEAFF. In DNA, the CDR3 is TGTGCCAGCAGTTACTGGGGGCCGCGGCCAATGAAAGGGAACACTGAAGCTTTCTTT.